The rows below give T cell receptor beta chains drawn from one sample of a study of human T cells and chemical hapten exposure. TCRdb re-derived calls from the RACE reads in MiXCR, one entry per CDR3 protein. The sample consists of 180,000 or so distinct CDR3 sequences, 20% to 25% of them appearing once. Sequencing used whole blood, obtained in connection with sensitization to the hapten diphenylcyclopropenone (DPC). The origin of the receptors is a woman aged 45-65 years with alopecia areata. Some clones in this sample may be carry-over from other donors' samples. Each CDR3 is given with its conserved first and last residue. A D gene is named only where the DNA matches it firmly. The listing skips clone size in some rows; elsewhere it reads once, few, many or a size class.

TRBJ2-3,NA,NA,TRBV9,CASSVNLDTQYF,TGTGCCAGCAGCGTGAACCTCGATACGCAGTATTTT
TRBJ1-5,TRBD1,NA,TRBV20-1,CSAPQGGNQPQHF,TGCAGTGCTCCACAGGGGGGCAATCAGCCCCAGCATTTT
TRBJ1-1,NA,NA,TRBV28,CASSFAFVAFF,TGTGCCAGCAGTTTCGCGTTCGTAGCTTTCTTT
TRBJ2-2,NA,few,TRBV29-1,CSAWTANTGELFF,TGCAGCGCTTGGACAGCGAACACTGGGGAGCTGTTTTTT
TRBJ1-4,NA,NA,TRBV6-5,CASSYMGGSEKLFF,TGTGCCAGCAGTTACATGGGGGGCTCCGAAAAACTGTTTTTT
TRBJ2-7,NA,NA,TRBV28,CASSFGIYEQYF,TGTGCCAGCAGTTTCGGGATCTACGAGCAGTACTTC
TRBJ2-3,NA,NA,TRBV24-1,CATSDPRGAGDTQYF,TGTGCCACCAGTGATCCCCGGGGAGCAGGAGATACGCAGTATTTT
TRBJ2-2,NA,NA,TRBV29-1,CSVSPLGAGELFF,TGCAGCGTATCCCCGCTCGGGGCCGGGGAGCTGTTTTTT
TRBJ2-2,NA,few,TRBV2,CASSEGRRTNTGELFF,TGTGCCAGCAGTGAAGGGAGGAGAACGAACACCGGGGAGCTGTTTTTT
TRBJ2-1,TRBD2,few,TRBV7-9,CASSVGSSGRDEQFF,TGTGCCAGCAGCGTAGGGTCTAGCGGGAGGGATGAGCAGTTCTTC
TRBJ1-5,TRBD1,NA,TRBV15,CATSGTVSNQPQHF,TGTGCCACCAGCGGGACAGTTAGCAATCAGCCCCAGCATTTT
TRBJ2-1,TRBD2,many,TRBV10-3,CAISFLAGGNNEQFF,TGTGCCATCAGTTTTCTAGCGGGAGGGAACAATGAGCAGTTCTTC
TRBJ2-5,NA,NA,TRBV10-3,CAISDDRQETQYF,TGTGCCATCAGTGACGACAGACAAGAGACCCAGTACTTC
TRBJ2-7,NA,NA,TRBV27,CASSFQGLRSEQYF,TGTGCCAGCAGTTTTCAGGGGCTCAGGAGCGAGCAGTACTTC
TRBJ2-1,TRBD2,NA,TRBV20-1,CSARDTSGFYNEQFF,TGCAGTGCTAGAGATACTAGCGGGTTCTACAATGAGCAGTTCTTC
TRBJ1-1,NA,few,TRBV5-1,CASSLDFDTEAFF,TGCGCCAGCAGCTTGGATTTCGACACTGAAGCTTTCTTT
TRBJ2-1,TRBD2,NA,TRBV6-1,CASSAGLADYNEQFF,TGTGCCAGCAGTGCCGGACTAGCAGATTACAATGAGCAGTTCTTC
TRBJ2-3,TRBD2,few,TRBV4-2,CASSQDRWTSGADTQYF,TGTGCCAGCAGCCAAGATAGATGGACTAGCGGGGCAGATACGCAGTATTTT
TRBJ2-7,TRBD1,NA,TRBV20-1,CSAFVRDRLDEQYF,TGCAGTGCTTTCGTTAGGGACAGGCTCGACGAGCAGTACTTC
TRBJ1-5,NA,NA,TRBV12-3/TRBV12-4,CASSLWQQPQHF,TGTGCCAGCAGTTTATGGCAGCAGCCCCAGCATTTT
TRBJ1-5,NA,few,TRBV15,CATSRDRASNQPQHF,TGTGCCACCAGCAGAGACAGGGCTAGCAATCAGCCCCAGCATTTT
TRBJ2-7,NA,NA,TRBV12-3/TRBV12-4,CASSLAAVYEQYF,TGTGCCAGCAGTTTAGCTGCCGTCTACGAGCAGTACTTC
TRBJ1-2,TRBD1,few,TRBV7-2,CASSWWGTGLPLGYGYTF,TGTGCCAGCAGCTGGTGGGGGACAGGCCTCCCTTTGGGCTATGGCTACACCTTC
TRBJ1-2,NA,few,TRBV29-1,CSVVGDYGYTF,TGCAGCGTTGTAGGGGACTATGGCTACACCTTC
TRBJ1-2,NA,NA,TRBV20-1,CSAGEPGGYTF,TGCAGTGCTGGCGAGCCTGGGGGCTACACCTTC
TRBJ2-1,NA,few,TRBV6-1,CASSADQNEQFF,TGTGCCAGCAGTGCGGACCAGAATGAGCAGTTCTTC